The 20 T cell receptor beta chains below were found in one sample sequenced in a study of CD8 T cells in ankylosing spondylitis. Regarding the study as a whole: Seemingly distinctive of ankylosing spondylitis blood was a TCR beta motif formed by eight highly homologous variants.

TCRdb passed the 5' RACE reads through MiXCR, listing each CDR3 protein once. Of 200,000 to 250,000 distinct CDR3 sequences detected, roughly 6.6% appear once; the ten largest clones hold more than 13%. These receptors have no known antigen. The sample consisted of blood, either unsorted or a sorted T cell fraction (not recorded which). The source is a male donor with ankylosing spondylitis.

This clonotype was detected ten times or more. This chain links TRBV7-2 with TRBJ2-1; D not resolved. The CDR3 has 12 residues. Germline CDR1 SGHTA, CDR2 FQGNSA. Between the trimmed V and J ends, which lost 3 bases and 3 bases, there was a span of 3 bases. The CDR3 DNA is TGTGCCAGCAGCTTCAGCTACAATGAGCAGTTCTTC. It specifies CASSFSYNEQFF.

The table lists this clonotype with a few counts. The chain has TRBV12-5 and TRBJ2-2; 15 bases agree with TRBD2. Unmatched junction bases numbered 0, after V lost 4 bases and J lost 6 bases. Germline assignment: CDR1 LGHNT and CDR2 FRNRAP. CDR3 size: 15 residues. For the CDR3, the DNA is TGTGCTAGTGGTTGGACTAGCGGGAGGGCCGGGGAGCTGTTTTTT. Its translation is CASGWTSGRAGELFF.

This clonotype appeared many times. The chain combines TRBV24-1 with TRBJ2-1; 13 bases are shared with TRBD2. Germline V gene sequence: CDR1 KGHDR, CDR2 SFDVKD. V gave up 4 bases and J gave up 9 bases; unmatched junction bases: 8. The CDR3 length is 16 residues. The CDR3: CATSDQLAGGPGEQFF. CDR3 nucleotide sequence: TGTGCCACCAGTGACCAACTAGCGGGAGGGCCAGGTGAGCAGTTCTTC.

This clonotype was counted ten times or more. This chain uses TRBV5-6 with TRBJ2-7, with D perhaps matching TRBD1 (6 bases). Trimming cost V 3 bases and J 0 bases, with 16 bases left between them. The CDR3 has 16 residues. Germline V CDR1 and CDR2: SGHDT, YYEEEE. For the CDR3, the DNA is TGTGCCAGCAGCTCCTTTAGTGGGACAAACTCCTACGAGCAGTACTTC. The encoded protein is CASSSFSGTNSYEQYF. The variable domain in full, completed from reference TRBV5-6 and TRBJ2-7, reads DAGVTQSPTHLIKTRGQQVTLRCSPKSGHDTVSWYQQALGQGPQFIFQYYEEEERQRGNFPDRFSGHQFPNYSSELNVNALLLGDSALYLCASSSFSGTNSYEQYFGPGTRLTVT.

The table lists this clonotype with many counts. V gene TRBV2 combines with J gene TRBJ1-1; 8 bases line up with TRBD1. The CDR3 has 15 residues. V gave up 4 bases and J gave up 5 bases; unmatched junction bases: 9. Germline CDR1 SNHLY, CDR2 FYNNEI. For the CDR3, the DNA is TGTGCCAGCAGTGGCAGGGGGCGGGAAAGGACTGAAGCTTTCTTT. Translated: CASSGRGRERTEAFF. The full variable domain, its missing parts supplied by reference TRBV2 and TRBJ1-1, is EPEVTQTPSHQVTQMGQEVILRCVPISNHLYFYWYRQILGQKVEFLVSFYNNEISEKSEIFDDQFSVERPDGSNFTLKIRSTKLEDSAMYFCASSGRGRERTEAFFGQGTRLTVV.

In this sample, this clonotype turned up a few times. The V gene is TRBV7-8, the J gene TRBJ2-7; D possibly corresponds to TRBD1 (6 bases). Germline V CDR1 and CDR2: SGHVS, FQNEAQ. V was cut by 4 bases and J by 4 bases, with 14 bases left in between. This CDR3 is 14 amino acids long. Here the CDR3 DNA reads TGTGCCAGCAGCTCCCGGGACAAGTTTTACGAGCAGTACTTC. The encoded protein is CASSSRDKFYEQYF.

This clonotype has a count of ten or more. The chain recombines TRBV5-4 with TRBJ1-1, with 7 nucleotides matching TRBD1. In germline, CDR1 is SGHNT, CDR2 YYREEE (reference sequence). Trimming removed 4 bases from V and 3 bases from J; junction bases left unmatched: 3. The CDR3 is made up of 13 amino acids. The CDR3 DNA reads as TGTGCCAGCAGCATGACAGGGTACACTGAAGCTTTCTTT. Protein product: CASSMTGYTEAFF.

This clonotype was counted only a few times. The chain joins TRBV5-1 to TRBJ2-3; D is ambiguous. CDR1 and CDR2 from the germline V gene are SGHRS and YFSETQ. The V end was cut by 4 bases, the J end by 2 bases, with 11 bases between. The CDR3 is 14 amino acids. CDR3 nucleotide sequence: TGCGCCAGCAGCGCCGCCGGGTCCACAGATACGCAGTATTTT. Amino acids: CASSAAGSTDTQYF.

This chain links TRBV28 with TRBJ2-2; 9 nucleotides match TRBD1. The CDR3 length is 14 residues. J was trimmed by 7 bases and V by 6 bases; bases with no gene match: 6. Germline CDR1 reads MDHEN; CDR2 reads SYDVKM. DNA of the CDR3: TGTGCCAGCAGGCTACAGGGGGCTGGCGGGGAGCTGTTTTTT. This sequence encodes CASRLQGAGGELFF.

This clonotype was counted at least ten times. The chain couples TRBV20-1 to TRBJ1-1; no firm D call. V lost 4 bases and J lost 4, with 10 bases in between. The germline gives CDR1 DFQATT, CDR2 SNEGSKA (reference sequence). The CDR3 has 12 residues. In DNA, the CDR3 is TGCAGTGCTAAGCGGCCGGGCACTGAAGCTTTCTTT. It codes for CSAKRPGTEAFF.

This clonotype appeared many times. V is TRBV7-9 and J is TRBJ2-2; no firm D call. The CDR3 extends over 15 amino acids. Trimming took off 4 bases at V and 7 bases at J, with 16 bases between the two ends. The germline V gene has CDR1 SEHNR and CDR2 FQNEAQ (reference sequence). CDR3 protein: CASSSRGNTNGELFF. In DNA form, the CDR3 reads TGTGCCAGCAGCTCCCGAGGAAATACGAACGGGGAGCTGTTTTTT.

Ten or more counts support this clonotype. The rearrangement links TRBV25-1 to TRBJ2-7; D call uncertain. The CDR3 has 12 residues. CDR1 and CDR2 (germline): MGHDK, SYGVNS. V lost 1 base, J lost 4 bases, and 5 bases lay in between. The CDR3 DNA reads TGTGCCAGCAGTGAATTGGGGTACGAGCAGTACTTC. Translating gives CASSELGYEQYF.

In this sample, this clonotype turned up many times. This chain uses TRBV27 with TRBJ2-7; TRBD1 matches 10 bases. CDR1 is MNHEY and CDR2 is SMNVEV in the germline V gene (reference sequence). J was trimmed by 3 bases and V by 8 bases; bases with no gene match: 7. The CDR3 spans 14 residues. The CDR3 is CASSPGQGNYEQYF. The CDR3 DNA reads as TGTGCCAGCTCCCCGGGACAGGGGAACTACGAGCAGTACTTC.

This clonotype has a handful of counts. This chain joins TRBV11-2 and TRBJ1-1; TRBD1 aligns across 7 bases. The germline V gene has CDR1 SGHAT and CDR2 FQNNGV. Trimming removed 4 bases from V and 4 bases from J; junction bases left unmatched: 0. The CDR3 has 12 amino acids. The CDR3, as DNA: TGTGCCAGCAGCTGGACAGGCACTGAAGCTTTCTTT. Translation gives CASSWTGTEAFF.

This clonotype came up many times. The rearrangement links TRBV27 to TRBJ2-7; perhaps TRBD1 as D (5 bases). This CDR3 has 14 amino acids. Germline V lookup: CDR1 MNHEY, CDR2 SMNVEV (reference sequence). V was cut by 3 bases and J by 3 bases, with 12 bases left in between. CDR3 nucleotide sequence: TGTGCCAGCAGTTTTTCGGACACCTACTACGAGCAGTACTTC. Its translation: CASSFSDTYYEQYF.

This clonotype was counted ten times or more. The chain links TRBV20-1 to TRBJ2-7; 13 nucleotides match TRBD2. The ends lost 5 bases at V and 3 bases at J; junction bases unmatched: 7. Germline values: CDR1 DFQATT, CDR2 SNEGSKA (reference sequence). The CDR3 covers 15 residues. The CDR3 region has the DNA TGCAGTGCTTCTACTGGGACTAGCGGGAACTACGAGCAGTACTTC. It codes for CSASTGTSGNYEQYF.

This clonotype has a count of ten or more. This chain links TRBV14 with TRBJ2-1, with a weak D call TRBD1 (6 bases). The CDR3 loop spans 16 amino acids. Germline assignment: CDR1 SGHDN and CDR2 FVKESK. V shed 0 bases and J shed 1 base, with 10 bases lying between them. CDR3 residues: CASSQDWGRSYNEQFF. The CDR3 DNA reads as TGTGCCAGCAGCCAAGATTGGGGGCGGTCCTACAATGAGCAGTTCTTC.

The gene calls are TRBV7-8 and TRBJ1-1; D gene unclear. From germline, CDR1 is SGHVS and CDR2 FQNEAQ. The germline V and J ends were trimmed by 7 bases and 3 bases, with 9 bases remaining between them. The CDR3 is 12 residues long. CDR3 nucleotide sequence: TGTGCCAGCATGTCATCTGACACTGAAGCTTTCTTT. Protein sequence: CASMSSDTEAFF. Combining the CDR3 with reference TRBV7-8 and TRBJ1-1 gives the whole variable domain GAGVSQSPRYKVAKRGQDVALRCDPISGHVSLFWYQQALGQGPEFLTYFQNEAQLDKSGLPSDRFFAERPEGSVSTLKIQRTQQEDSAVYLCASMSSDTEAFFGQGTRLTVV.

The gene calls are TRBV5-6 and TRBJ2-7; no clear D gene. The V gene's germline CDR1 is SGHDT and CDR2 YYEEEE. The CDR3 extends over 15 amino acids. Between the trimmed V and J ends, which lost 1 base and 4 bases, there was a span of 15 bases. The CDR3 reads CASSLKTPHPYEQYF. CDR3 DNA sequence: TGTGCCAGCAGCTTGAAGACTCCGCATCCTTACGAGCAGTACTTC.

This clonotype was seen at least ten times. The V gene is TRBV21-1, the J gene TRBJ2-7; TRBD1, the D gene given by the table, was not confirmed from the DNA. TRBV21-1 is noted as a pseudogene. The CDR3 length is 15 residues. Written as DNA, the CDR3 is TGTGCCAGCAGCAAAGGGGTGGGCAGGGGACACGAGCAGTACTTC. Its translation: CASSKGVGRGHEQYF.